The sequence of this TCR beta chain was determined in a study of identical twins (TCRdb year 2016). Describing the broader study: The study deep-sequenced TCR alpha and beta repertoires from monozygotic twins, unrelated adults of various ages and cord blood to test whether fetal clonotypes persist. To rule out contamination, replicate twin experiments were performed at different times with different library preparation protocols. Study-wide conclusions, independent of this receptor: Recombination models systematically underestimated out-of-frame TCR alpha sharing in monozygotic twins but agreed with sharing between unrelated individuals. In beta out-of-frame sequences, excess twin sharing was weaker, because having fewer shared sequences lowered the signal-to-noise ratio. Abundant cord blood beta clonotypes carried fewer insertions; young adult naive repertoires showed a weaker similar trend, while memory repertoires showed none. Out-of-frame TCR alpha sequences shared between twins showed an excess of low generation-probability sequences compared with coincidental sharing between unrelated individuals. Zero-insertion analyses could be partly confounded by invariant T cells such as MAIT and iNKT, although diverse VJ usage argued against such confounding for most clonotypes. Because the same donors could not be followed over many years, the conclusions relied on cross-sectional statistical analysis.

After removal of 7 bases from V and 17 bases from J, the junction retains 12 bases not matched to a gene. From the cysteine through the phenylalanine, the CDR3 covers 13 amino acids. The DNA shown is the 39-base CDR3, in frame from base 1. CDR1 and CDR2 are read off the germline V gene as MDHEN and SYDVKM. Only healthy Caucasian donors were included. Three pairs of female monozygotic twins, all aged roughly 18 to 29 years, made up the twin cohort. Using Miltenyi CD45RO+ enrichment and human naive T-cell isolation kits, memory (CD45RO+) and naive T cells were isolated from PBMC. The library was produced with 5' RACE. The sample was run on an Illumina HiSeq 2000. A universal primer binding site was added through template switching, and the final cDNA carried a unique molecular identifier so that TCR cDNA molecules could be counted accurately. Specific primers in the conserved constant-segment region were used to synthesize first-strand cDNA for the TCR alpha and beta chains. To control for contamination, every cDNA library carried two barcodes: a SMART-Mk sample barcode plus Illumina barcodes. TruSeq adapter sequences, together with Illumina sample barcodes, were added in two successive PCR steps. The Illumina HiSeq platform was used with custom primers to sequence TCR alpha and beta cDNA libraries. In the authors' own workflow: Raw reads were processed with MiGEC to extract unique molecular identifiers, and MiXCR was used to determine CDR3 positions. For each individual, recombination models were inferred using an EM algorithm with the repgenHMM and IGoR tools. Shared clonotype analysis was performed with the tcR package in R, normalizing sharing by the product of cloneset sizes. Out-of-frame nonproductive sequences were analyzed to study raw recombination free of thymic and clonal selection effects. Through fastp at Q25 and MiXCR, TCRdb rebuilt clones from the public reads, retaining in-frame beta chains. All rows with the same CDR3 protein become a single entry with the most common DNA and genes. The V and J calls come from TCRdb's annotation, not from the publication. This sample lists around 250,000 distinct CDR3 sequences; roughly 7% were detected once. The ten largest clones take up 3.5% to 4% of the sample.

Regarding this clonotype: Its recognized antigen is unknown. Nothing much larger sits one base from this clone, and base qualities are not available.

The data also belong to a second study, concerning yellow fever vaccine responses in identical twins. The second study reports: According to the authors, the vaccine-induced T cell response in identical twins seemed to be partly convergent and partly specific to each individual. Focusing on identical twins, the study followed the T cell clones that responded to the vaccine, and did so with precision.

The sequence joins TRBV28 to TRBJ1-6; TRBD1 matches 9 bases in the middle. The sequence was collected from a woman aged 18-29 years in good health. Sequenced input: memory (CD45RO+) T cells sorted from blood. What the cell subset or site label conveys for this sample: CD45RO+ enriched T cells. The CDR3: CASTRQDRGVIHF. At the DNA level, the sequence is TGTGCCAGCACCAGACAGGACAGGGGCGTCATCCACTTT.